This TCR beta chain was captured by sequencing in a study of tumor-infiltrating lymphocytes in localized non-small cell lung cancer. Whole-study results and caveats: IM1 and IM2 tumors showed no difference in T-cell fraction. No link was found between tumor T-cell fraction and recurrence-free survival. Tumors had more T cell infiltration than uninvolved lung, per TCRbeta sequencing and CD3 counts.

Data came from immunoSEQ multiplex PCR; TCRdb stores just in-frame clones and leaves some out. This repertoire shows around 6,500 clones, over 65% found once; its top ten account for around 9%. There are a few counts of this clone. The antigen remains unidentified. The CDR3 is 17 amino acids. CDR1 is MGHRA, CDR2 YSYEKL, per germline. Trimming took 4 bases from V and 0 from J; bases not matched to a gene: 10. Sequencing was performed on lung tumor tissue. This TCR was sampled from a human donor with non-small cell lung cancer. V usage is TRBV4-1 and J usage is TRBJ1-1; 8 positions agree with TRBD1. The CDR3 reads CASSPGQGGLLNTEAFF. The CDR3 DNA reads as TGCGCCAGCAGCCCCGGACAGGGAGGACTATTGAACACTGAAGCTTTCTTT.